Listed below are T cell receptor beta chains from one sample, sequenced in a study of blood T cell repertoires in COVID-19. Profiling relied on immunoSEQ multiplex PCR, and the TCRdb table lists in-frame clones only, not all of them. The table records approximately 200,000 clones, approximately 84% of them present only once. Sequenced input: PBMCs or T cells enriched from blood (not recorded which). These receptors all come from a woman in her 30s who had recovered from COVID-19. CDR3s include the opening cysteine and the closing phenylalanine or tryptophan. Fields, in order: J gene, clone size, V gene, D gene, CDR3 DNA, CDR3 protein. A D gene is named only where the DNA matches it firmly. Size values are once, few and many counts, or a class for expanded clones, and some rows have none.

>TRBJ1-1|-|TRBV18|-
TGTGCCAGCTCACCTCAGTCGGGGGTCACTGAAGCTTTCTTT
CASSPQSGVTEAFF
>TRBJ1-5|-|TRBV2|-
TGTGCCAGCATATCAGGACAGCTCAATCAGCCCCAGCATTTT
CASISGQLNQPQHF
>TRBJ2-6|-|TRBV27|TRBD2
TGTGCCAGCAGCCTAACCGGGACTAGCGACCTAGATGGGGCCAACGTCCTGACTTTC
CASSLTGTSDLDGANVLTF
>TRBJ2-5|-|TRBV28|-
TGTGCCAGCAGTTTCAGGCTCCCAGCGGCCCAGTACTTC
CASSFRLPAAQYF
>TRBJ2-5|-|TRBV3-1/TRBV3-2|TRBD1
TGTGCCAGCAGCCAAGGGAGGACAGGGGGGTGGGAGACCCAGTACTTC
CASSQGRTGGWETQYF
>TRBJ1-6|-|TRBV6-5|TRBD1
TGTGCCAGCAGTTACTCGGGCAGGGGGCAATCACCCCTCCACTTT
CASSYSGRGQSPLHF
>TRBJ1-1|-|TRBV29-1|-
TGCAGCGTTGTTAGCAGGGGGAACACTGAAGCTTTCTTT
CSVVSRGNTEAFF
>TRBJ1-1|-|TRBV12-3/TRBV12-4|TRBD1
TGTGCCAGCACCTTAGGACAGGACACTGAAGCTTTCTTT
CASTLGQDTEAFF
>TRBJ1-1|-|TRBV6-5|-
TGTGCCAGCAGTCTGAGTGAGACTGAAGCTTTCTTT
CASSLSETEAFF
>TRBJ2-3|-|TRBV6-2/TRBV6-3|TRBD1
TGTGCCAGCAGTTACCTCACCGGACAGGGAACGGTCACAGATACGCAGTATTTT
CASSYLTGQGTVTDTQYF
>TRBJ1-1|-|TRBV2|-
TGTGCCAGCAGGAACCAACAGGGAAACACTGAAGCTTTCTTT
CASRNQQGNTEAFF
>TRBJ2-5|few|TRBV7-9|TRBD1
TGTGCCAGCAGCTTAGGGACAGGACAAGAGACCCAGTACTTC
CASSLGTGQETQYF
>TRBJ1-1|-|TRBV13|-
TGTGCCAGCAGCTTAGACGGCTGGAGCAGGGGAAAACTACCTGAAGCTTTCTTT
CASSLDGWSRGKLPEAFF
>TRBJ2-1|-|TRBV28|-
TGTGCCAGCAGTGAAACAAATAACAATGAGCAGTTCTTC
CASSETNNNEQFF
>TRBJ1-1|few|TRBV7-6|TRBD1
TGTGCCACCGATAAAGAGAGGAGGGGGCTGTTGGAGAACACTGAAGCTTTCTTT
CATDKERRGLLENTEAFF
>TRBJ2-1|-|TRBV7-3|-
TGTGCCAGCAGCTTAGATGGTACATCAGTGGTCTTC
CASSLDGTSVVF
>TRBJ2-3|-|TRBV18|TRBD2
TGTGCCAGCTCACGAAACGTAGCGGGGAAGGGAGATACGCAGTATTTT
CASSRNVAGKGDTQYF
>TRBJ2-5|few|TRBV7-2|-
TGTGCCAGCAGCTTACAGGGGGGTGCAGAGACCCAGTACTTC
CASSLQGGAETQYF
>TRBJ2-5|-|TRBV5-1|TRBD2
TGCGCCAGCAGCTCGGGACTAGCGGTAAACCAAGAGACCCAGTACTTC
CASSSGLAVNQETQYF
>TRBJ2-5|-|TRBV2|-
TGTGCCAGCAGTGAGTGGCAGGGGAAGGAGACCCAGTACTTC
CASSEWQGKETQYF
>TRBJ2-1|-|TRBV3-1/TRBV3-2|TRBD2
TGTGCCAGCAGCGCGGGACTAGCGGGAGCGAAGCAGTTCTTC
CASSAGLAGAKQFF
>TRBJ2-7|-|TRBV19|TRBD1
TGTGCCAGTAGGGGAGACAGGGGGCTTGGCTACGAGCAGTACTTC
CASRGDRGLGYEQYF
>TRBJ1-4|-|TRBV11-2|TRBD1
TGTGCCAGCAGCTTATGGGACAGGGGTGGTGAAAAACTGTTTTTT
CASSLWDRGGEKLFF
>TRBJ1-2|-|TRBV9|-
TGTGCCAGCAGCGTAGCGGGTAGCCTCCGGGGTAACTATGGCTACACCTTC
CASSVAGSLRGNYGYTF
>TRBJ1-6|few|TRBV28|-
TGTGCCAGCAGTTTATCCTTCTCGGGGGGCCGTAATTCACCCCTCCACTTT
CASSLSFSGGRNSPLHF
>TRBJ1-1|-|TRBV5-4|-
TGTGCCAGCAGCCGGTGGGGGGGAGAGACTGAAGCTTTCTTT
CASSRWGGETEAFF
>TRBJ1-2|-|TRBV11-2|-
TGTGCCAGCAGGGACGCGGGACGTGGCTACACCTTC
CASRDAGRGYTF
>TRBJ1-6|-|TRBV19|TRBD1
TGTGCCAGTAGCCCAAAGGGGGCAAGCTCACCCCTCCACTTT
CASSPKGASSPLHF
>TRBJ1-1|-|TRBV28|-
TGTGCCAGCAGTTTACCAGCCGGGGGAAAAGCTTTCTTT
CASSLPAGGKAFF
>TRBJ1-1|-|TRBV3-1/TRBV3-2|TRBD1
TGTGCCAGCAGCCCCACAGGGGGCGCCCCCACTGAAGCTTTCTTT
CASSPTGGAPTEAFF
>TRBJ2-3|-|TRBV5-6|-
TGTGCCAGCAGCCTTCGGGACTTAAGCACAGATACGCAGTATTTT
CASSLRDLSTDTQYF
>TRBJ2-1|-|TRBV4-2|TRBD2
TGTGCCAGCAGCCAAGAGGCCGGGACTAGCCAGTTCAGTGAGCAGTTCTTC
CASSQEAGTSQFSEQFF
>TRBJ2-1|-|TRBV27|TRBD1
TGTGCCAGCAGTTTGGGTCCGGGACAGGGTGTAAATGAGCAGTTCTTC
CASSLGPGQGVNEQFF
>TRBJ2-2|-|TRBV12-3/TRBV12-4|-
TGTGCCAGCAGTTTTCTCGGGGAGCTGTTTTTT
CASSFLGELFF
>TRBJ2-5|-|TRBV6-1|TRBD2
TGTGCCAGCAGTGAGGCCCTAGCGGGAGGATTGGAGACCCAGTACTTC
CASSEALAGGLETQYF
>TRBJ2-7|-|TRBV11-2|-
TGTGCCAGCAGCTTAGACAGGCCCTCCTACGAGCAGTACTTC
CASSLDRPSYEQYF
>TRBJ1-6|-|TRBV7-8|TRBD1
TGTGCCAGCAGCTTAGCGAACAGGGGGCTCGGGTCACCCCTCCACTTT
CASSLANRGLGSPLHF
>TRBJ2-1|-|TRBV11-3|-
TGTGCCAGCAGCTTAGGGCAGTCTGATGAGCAGTTCTTC
CASSLGQSDEQFF
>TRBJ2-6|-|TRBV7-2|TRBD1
TGTGCCAGCAGCAATAGGGGCAGGGGGATAAGTGGGGCCAACGTCCTGACTTTC
CASSNRGRGISGANVLTF
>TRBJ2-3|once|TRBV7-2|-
TGTGCCAGCAGCTCATACAACCTGAGGGATACGCAGTATTTT
CASSSYNLRDTQYF
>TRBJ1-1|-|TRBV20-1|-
TGCAGTGCTCATAGGGGTGCTGAAGCTTTCTTT
CSAHRGAEAFF
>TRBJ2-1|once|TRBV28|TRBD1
TGTGCCAGCAGTTTACTACAGGGGGCCAGGAATGAGCAGTTCTTC
CASSLLQGARNEQFF
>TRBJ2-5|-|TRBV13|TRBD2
TGTGCCAGCAGCTTACGACTAGCGGGGGTTCTGGAGACCCAGTACTTC
CASSLRLAGVLETQYF
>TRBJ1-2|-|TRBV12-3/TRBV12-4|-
TGTGCCAGCAGTTCAGGGGTGAGCTATGGCTACACCTTC
CASSSGVSYGYTF
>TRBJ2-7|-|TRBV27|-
TGTGCCAGCAGTTTAGGAGGGAGCTCCTACGAGCAGTACTTC
CASSLGGSSYEQYF
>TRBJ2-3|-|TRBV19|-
TGTGCCAGTAGTCCGCAGGCCCCAGATACGCAGTATTTT
CASSPQAPDTQYF
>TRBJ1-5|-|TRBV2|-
TGTGCCAGCAGTGAAGGCCCCCCGGCTGGGGAGGGCTCGCAGCCCCAGCATTTT
CASSEGPPAGEGSQPQHF
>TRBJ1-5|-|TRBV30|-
TGTGCCTCTGGGGGGGTGATACCCCAGCATTTT
CASGGVIPQHF
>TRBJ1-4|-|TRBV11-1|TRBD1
TGTGCCAGCAGCCCGAGACAGGGGGCGTATGAAAAACTGTTTTTT
CASSPRQGAYEKLFF